Sequencing of this TCR beta chain was carried out in a study of patients and donors after allogeneic stem cell transplantation. This clonotype was counted at least ten times. J gave up 0 bases and V 5 bases, and 2 bases lay outside the gene matches. This CDR3 is 16 amino acids long. CDR1 and CDR2 (germline): SGHAT, FQDESV (reference sequence). Each CDR3 protein is one row after TCRdb ran MiXCR on the RT-PCR reads. The table shows about a million distinct CDR3 sequences, with roughly 18% occurring only once. The V call is TRBV11-1, the J call TRBJ2-3; 13 nucleotides agree with TRBD2. This sequence was found in a human donor who was either an allogeneic HSCT recipient or a stem cell or donor lymphocyte infusion donor (not recorded which). It is not recorded whose cells these are; they may come from a transplant donor. The material sequenced was blood, either unsorted or a sorted T cell fraction (not recorded which). For the CDR3, the DNA is TGTGCCAGCAGCCTGACTAGCGGGGGGAGCACAGATACGCAGTATTTT. Encoded protein: CASSLTSGGSTDTQYF.